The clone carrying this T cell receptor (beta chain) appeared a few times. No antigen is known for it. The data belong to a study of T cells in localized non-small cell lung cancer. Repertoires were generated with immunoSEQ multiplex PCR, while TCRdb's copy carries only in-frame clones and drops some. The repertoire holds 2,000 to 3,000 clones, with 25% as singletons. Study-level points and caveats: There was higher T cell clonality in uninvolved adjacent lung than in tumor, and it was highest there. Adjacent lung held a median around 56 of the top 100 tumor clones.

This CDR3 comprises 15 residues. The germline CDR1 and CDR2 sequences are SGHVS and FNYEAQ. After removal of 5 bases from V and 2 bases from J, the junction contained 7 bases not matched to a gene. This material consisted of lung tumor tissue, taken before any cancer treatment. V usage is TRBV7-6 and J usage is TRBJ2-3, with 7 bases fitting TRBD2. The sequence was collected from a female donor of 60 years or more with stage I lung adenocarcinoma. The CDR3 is CASSTGAGVTDTQYF. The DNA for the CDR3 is TGTGCCAGCAGCACCGGTGCGGGGGTCACAGATACGCAGTATTTT.